Here is one T cell receptor beta chain with its context. Germline V gene lookup returns CDR1 SGDLS and CDR2 YYNGEE. Trimming pared 1 base from V and 6 bases from J, leaving 13 bases between. CDR3 length: 14 amino acids. TCRdb passed the 5' RACE reads through MiXCR, listing each CDR3 protein once. This sample carries about 290,000 distinct CDR3 sequences, roughly 15% of them seen once, and the ten largest clones take around a fifth. The data originate from a study of T-cell memory formation after mild COVID-19. The chain couples TRBV9 to TRBJ1-1; TRBD1 might be the D (6 bases). Sequenced input: PBMCs or a T cell subset sorted from them (not recorded which). This TCR derives from a man between 18 and 35 years old who had mild COVID-19 (a few samples of this study predate the infection). Cell type and time point are not known. CDR3 DNA sequence: TGTGCCAGCAGCGTATCTGGGGGGGCGTCTGAAGCTTTCTTT. This encodes CASSVSGGASEAFF. The full variable domain, completed using reference TRBV9 and TRBJ1-1, is DSGVTQTPKHLITATGQRVTLRCSPRSGDLSVYWYQQSLDQGLQFLIQYYNGEERAKGNILERFSAQQFPDLHSELNLSSLELGDSALYFCASSVSGGASEAFFGQGTRLTVV.